A selection of T cell receptor beta chains follows, all from one sample in a study of human thymus T cells. Only in-frame clones appear in the TCRdb table, and some are missing; sequencing was by immunoSEQ multiplex PCR. The sample yields more than 70,000 clones, about 96% seen once. The sample comprised thymus tissue. The receptors stem from a boy in the first two years of life with a congenital heart defect but otherwise immunologically healthy. Both conserved end residues are part of each CDR3. The order of the fields is V gene, J gene, D gene, clone size, CDR3 DNA, CDR3 protein. A D gene is named only where the DNA matches it firmly. Only some rows state a clone size, as once, few, many or a class for expanded clones.

v_call: TRBV5-1; j_call: TRBJ2-1; d_call: NA; clone_size: NA; cdr3_nt: TGCGCCAGCAGCTTGTGGATCGACTACTCTGTAAGTAGCTCCTACAATGAGCAGTTCTTC; cdr3_aa: CASSLWIDYSVSSSYNEQFF
v_call: TRBV10-3; j_call: TRBJ1-1; d_call: TRBD1; clone_size: NA; cdr3_nt: TGTGCCACTTTGGACAGGGTGTTGGCTGAAGCTTTCTTT; cdr3_aa: CATLDRVLAEAFF
v_call: TRBV18; j_call: TRBJ2-3; d_call: NA; clone_size: NA; cdr3_nt: TGTGCCAGCTCACCACCGAACGCCACAGATACGCAGTATTTT; cdr3_aa: CASSPPNATDTQYF
v_call: TRBV5-1; j_call: TRBJ1-2; d_call: TRBD1; clone_size: NA; cdr3_nt: TGCGCCAGCAGAGAGACAGGGGATGGCTACACCTTC; cdr3_aa: CASRETGDGYTF
v_call: TRBV4-2; j_call: TRBJ2-1; d_call: TRBD2; clone_size: NA; cdr3_nt: TGTGCCAGCAAAAAGGAGAACAAGGGGACTAGACTATACAATGAGCAGTTCTTC; cdr3_aa: CASKKENKGTRLYNEQFF
v_call: TRBV27; j_call: TRBJ2-1; d_call: TRBD1; clone_size: once; cdr3_nt: TGTGCCAGCAGTTTATCTTTGACTGGACAGGGGGGGAATGAGCAGTTCTTC; cdr3_aa: CASSLSLTGQGGNEQFF
v_call: TRBV29-1; j_call: TRBJ2-7; d_call: TRBD1; clone_size: NA; cdr3_nt: TGCAGCGTTGAAGAGGGGGGGACAGGGCCTTACGAGCAGTACTTC; cdr3_aa: CSVEEGGTGPYEQYF
v_call: TRBV7-9; j_call: TRBJ2-3; d_call: TRBD2; clone_size: NA; cdr3_nt: TGTGCCAGCAGCCGGAACCCGGAGCGGGGGGCCACAGATACGCAGTATTTT; cdr3_aa: CASSRNPERGATDTQYF
v_call: TRBV4-3; j_call: TRBJ2-2; d_call: NA; clone_size: NA; cdr3_nt: TGCGCCAGCAGCCAAGATAGAAGTGTAGGGGCCGGGGAGCTGTTTTTT; cdr3_aa: CASSQDRSVGAGELFF
v_call: TRBV28; j_call: TRBJ2-2; d_call: NA; clone_size: NA; cdr3_nt: TGTGCCAGCAACTTAAGGTCCTATTCACACACCGGGGAGCTGTTTTTT; cdr3_aa: CASNLRSYSHTGELFF
v_call: TRBV28; j_call: TRBJ2-3; d_call: NA; clone_size: NA; cdr3_nt: TGTGCCAGCAGTTCGAGGACAGGCACAGATACGCAGTATTTT; cdr3_aa: CASSSRTGTDTQYF
v_call: TRBV5-1; j_call: TRBJ2-7; d_call: NA; clone_size: NA; cdr3_nt: TGCGCCAGCAGCTCGTATACCTCCTACGAGCAGTACTTC; cdr3_aa: CASSSYTSYEQYF
v_call: TRBV7-9; j_call: TRBJ1-6; d_call: NA; clone_size: NA; cdr3_nt: TGTGCCAGCAGCTTAGCATCGGATCCTCAGGGGAATAATTCACCCCTCCACTTT; cdr3_aa: CASSLASDPQGNNSPLHF
v_call: TRBV5-4; j_call: TRBJ2-3; d_call: NA; clone_size: NA; cdr3_nt: TGTGCCAGCAGCTTAGGGCGGGGGCCCCAGGGAGATACGCAGTATTTT; cdr3_aa: CASSLGRGPQGDTQYF
v_call: TRBV6-5; j_call: TRBJ2-3; d_call: TRBD2; clone_size: once; cdr3_nt: TGTGCCAGCAGTTACAAGACTAGCAGCACAGATACGCAGTATTTT; cdr3_aa: CASSYKTSSTDTQYF
v_call: TRBV6-1; j_call: TRBJ2-7; d_call: TRBD2; clone_size: NA; cdr3_nt: TGTGCCAGCACTAGCGGGAGGGCCGGGTCCTACGAGCAGTACTTC; cdr3_aa: CASTSGRAGSYEQYF
v_call: TRBV6-6; j_call: TRBJ1-6; d_call: NA; clone_size: NA; cdr3_nt: TGTGCCAGCAGTCGGAACGGGTGGCCTAGGTCACCCCTCCACTTT; cdr3_aa: CASSRNGWPRSPLHF
v_call: TRBV11-2; j_call: TRBJ1-2; d_call: TRBD1; clone_size: NA; cdr3_nt: TGTGCCAGCAGAAAGAACAGGGGGGAGCCTAACTATGGCTACACCTTC; cdr3_aa: CASRKNRGEPNYGYTF
v_call: TRBV5-5; j_call: TRBJ1-6; d_call: NA; clone_size: NA; cdr3_nt: TGTGCCAGCAGCGCTATACAGGAACCCTGGTCACCCCTCCACTTT; cdr3_aa: CASSAIQEPWSPLHF
v_call: TRBV5-1; j_call: TRBJ2-7; d_call: NA; clone_size: NA; cdr3_nt: TGCGCCAGCAGCTTGGGGGGCAGCCTTGGTGCCCTTGCTGACTACGAGCAGTACTTC; cdr3_aa: CASSLGGSLGALADYEQYF
v_call: TRBV27; j_call: TRBJ1-1; d_call: TRBD1; clone_size: NA; cdr3_nt: TGTGCCAGCAGTTTAAGGGCCCAGGGGGCAGACACTGAAGCTTTCTTT; cdr3_aa: CASSLRAQGADTEAFF
v_call: TRBV28; j_call: TRBJ2-7; d_call: NA; clone_size: NA; cdr3_nt: TGTGCCAGCAGCCCGAAATGGGACCCCTACGAGCAGTACTTC; cdr3_aa: CASSPKWDPYEQYF
v_call: TRBV7-9; j_call: TRBJ2-1; d_call: TRBD1; clone_size: NA; cdr3_nt: TGTGCCAGCAGCTCCGACAGGGGCAAGCGGTACAATGAGCAGTTCTTC; cdr3_aa: CASSSDRGKRYNEQFF
v_call: TRBV2; j_call: TRBJ2-1; d_call: TRBD2; clone_size: NA; cdr3_nt: TGTGCCAGCAGTGATAGTTGGGGCGGGAGGGGAAACGGGCATGAGCAGTTCTTC; cdr3_aa: CASSDSWGGRGNGHEQFF
v_call: TRBV6-6; j_call: TRBJ2-7; d_call: NA; clone_size: NA; cdr3_nt: TGTGCCAGCAGAGCCGGTGGCCCCCGATCCTACGAGCAGTACTTC; cdr3_aa: CASRAGGPRSYEQYF
v_call: TRBV5-6; j_call: TRBJ2-4; d_call: NA; clone_size: NA; cdr3_nt: TGTGCCAGCAGCCCTCCCTCGGGAACCCCGGTAGCCAAAAACATTCAGTACTTC; cdr3_aa: CASSPPSGTPVAKNIQYF
v_call: TRBV11-2; j_call: TRBJ2-1; d_call: TRBD2; clone_size: NA; cdr3_nt: TGTGCCAGCAGCTTCCTCGGGGGGGTGGACAATGAGCAGTTCTTC; cdr3_aa: CASSFLGGVDNEQFF
v_call: TRBV4-1; j_call: TRBJ1-6; d_call: NA; clone_size: NA; cdr3_nt: TGCGCCAGCAGCGCCAGGGATCTGAATTCACCCCTCCACTTT; cdr3_aa: CASSARDLNSPLHF
v_call: TRBV10-3; j_call: TRBJ2-1; d_call: TRBD2; clone_size: NA; cdr3_nt: TGTGCCATCAGTGGGTTGGGGCTAGCGGATTACAATGAGCAGTTCTTC; cdr3_aa: CAISGLGLADYNEQFF
v_call: TRBV6-4; j_call: TRBJ2-1; d_call: NA; clone_size: NA; cdr3_nt: TGTGCCAGCAGTGAGTACGGCGGGCTGTACAATGAGCAGTTCTTC; cdr3_aa: CASSEYGGLYNEQFF
v_call: TRBV10-3; j_call: TRBJ2-5; d_call: NA; clone_size: once; cdr3_nt: TGTGCCATTGGGGGCCCCAGGGTCCAAGAGACCCAGTACTTC; cdr3_aa: CAIGGPRVQETQYF